This entry concerns a single TCR beta chain. Its matching antigen is unknown. This PCR relied on a set of 60 Vbeta primers and 13 Jbeta primers. Libraries were prepared by immunoSEQ multiplex PCR; TCRdb keeps only in-frame clonotypes and omits some of them. The table records 160,000 or so clones, 81% of them present only once. This sample is drawn from a study of cytomegalovirus exposure and HLA in healthy donors. Study observations and caveats: Among the most significant clusters, several appeared linked to common viral pathogens in a later analysis. An analysis was carried out at a later point. It showed that HLA-associated TCR beta chains were more clonally expanded than equally common non-associated chains. A prior analysis recorded that most TCR beta V segments were productive about 87% or about 30% of the time. Associated with cytomegalovirus, according to the listing, were 150 to 200 TCR beta chains.

CDR3 size: 12 residues. CDR1 is MNHEY and CDR2 is SMNVEV in the germline V gene (reference sequence). J lost 4 bases, V lost 6 bases, and 2 bases had no gene match. This TCR derives from a woman aged 50 to 65 in good health and CMV-seronegative. Sequenced material: PBMCs. The chain links TRBV27 to TRBJ2-5, with TRBD2 matching over 7 bases. CDR3: CASRSGGETQYF. For the CDR3, the DNA is TGTGCCAGCAGGTCGGGGGGAGAGACCCAGTACTTC.